The clone carrying this TCR beta chain was observed a handful of times. What it binds is not known. This specimen belongs to a study of shared clonotypes between healthy human individuals. Study context: Per-donor plates numbered three CD4 naive, three CD4 memory, two CD8 naive and one CD8 memory. Findings and limits, study-wide: Compared with memory subsets, naive subsets generally had larger estimated richness.

Deletions cut 2 bases from V and 5 bases from J, with 6 bases between. The CDR3 extends over 13 amino acids. Germline V gene sequence: CDR1 PRHDT, CDR2 FYEKMQ (reference sequence). Genomic DNA of each subset was evenly split across several immunoSEQ plates. Repertoires were generated with immunoSEQ multiplex PCR, while TCRdb's copy carries only in-frame clones and drops some. The sample comprises about 2.3 million clones, under 95% of which are singletons, and around 0.38% rests with the top ten. This sequence was found in a man younger than 30 in good health. Some clones in this sample may be carry-over from other donors' samples. Sequencing used naive CD4+ T cells from PBMCs. The subset: CD45RA+ positively selected. V usage is TRBV13 and J usage is TRBJ1-4; unclear D gene. The CDR3 DNA sequence: TGTGCCAGCAGCTTACAGGAGAATGAAAAACTGTTTTTT. This sequence encodes CASSLQENEKLFF.